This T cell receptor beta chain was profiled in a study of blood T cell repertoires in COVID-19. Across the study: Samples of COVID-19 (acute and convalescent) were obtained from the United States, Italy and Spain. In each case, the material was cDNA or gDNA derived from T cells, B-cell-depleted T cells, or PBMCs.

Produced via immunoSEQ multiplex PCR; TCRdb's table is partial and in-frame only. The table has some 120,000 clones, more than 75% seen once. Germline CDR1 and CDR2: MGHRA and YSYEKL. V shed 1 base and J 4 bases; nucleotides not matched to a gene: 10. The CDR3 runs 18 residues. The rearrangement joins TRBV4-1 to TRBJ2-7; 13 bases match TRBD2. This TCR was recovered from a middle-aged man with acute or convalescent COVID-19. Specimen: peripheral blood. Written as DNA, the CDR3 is TGCGCCAGCAGCCAAGGGACTAGCGGGAGTTCCGCCTGGTACGAGCAGTACTTC. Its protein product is CASSQGTSGSSAWYEQYF.